The 25 T cell receptor beta chains below all came from one sample that was sequenced in a study of molecular identifiers for immune sequencing clone quantification. One entry per CDR3 protein results from TCRdb running MiXCR on the PCR reads. In the table there are some 580,000 distinct CDR3 sequences, approximately 24% of which are singletons. Source material: naive CD8+ T cells from blood, with Jurkat cell RNA spiked in. Subset defined: FACS-sorted CD8+CD4-CCR7+CD45RA+ naive T cells. These receptors all come from a human donor in good health. Some libraries in this study had Jurkat cell RNA spiked in.

The chain uses TRBV3-1 and TRBJ2-1; D gene unclear. Trimming took 1 base from V and 8 from J, leaving 9 bases between them. CDR3 length: 13 amino acids. In germline, CDR1 is LGHDT, CDR2 YNNKEL (reference sequence). The DNA of the CDR3 is TGTGCCAGCAGCCAAGGACTCCCATATGAGCAGTTCTTC. Translating gives CASSQGLPYEQFF.

This chain links TRBV15 with TRBJ1-1; 9 bases agree with TRBD1. CDR1 and CDR2 (germline): LNHNV, YYDKDF (reference sequence). The CDR3 runs to 14 residues. Trimming at V came to 2 bases and at J to 6 bases, leaving 4 bases not matched to a gene. CDR3 loop: CATSRPDRGAEAFF. The CDR3 DNA sequence: TGTGCCACCAGCAGACCGGACAGGGGAGCTGAAGCTTTCTTT.

Details on this clonotype: One end of the junction fails to match germline, which may point to a read error. The V gene is TRBV14, the J gene TRBJ2-7; no clear D. Germline CDR1 SGHDN, CDR2 FVKESK. CDR3 length equals 16 residues. The CDR3 region has the DNA TGTACCAGCAGCCAAGTACACCCGCCTGGATCATTCGAGCAGTACTTC. Residues: CTSSQVHPPGSFEQYF.

The chain joins TRBV6-5 to TRBJ1-1; D gene ambiguous. CDR1 and CDR2 (germline): MNHEY, SVGAGI. The CDR3 is 14 amino acids. The V end lost 5 bases, the J end lost 4 bases, and 14 bases lay between the germline ends. This CDR3 is CASSHLAERTEAFF. In nucleotides, the CDR3 is TGTGCCAGCAGTCACCTGGCTGAACGCACTGAAGCTTTCTTT.

With regard to this clonotype: A much larger clonotype is one base distant, so this may be a read error. The chain links TRBV5-1 to TRBJ1-2; D gene ambiguous. The CDR3 covers 14 residues. CDR1 is SGHRS, CDR2 YFSETQ, per germline. The germline V and J ends were trimmed by 3 bases and 5 bases, with 14 bases remaining between them. The CDR3 is CASSSAGQEYGYTF. The CDR3 region has the DNA TGCGCCAGCAGCTCGGCCGGCCAGGAGTATGGCTACACCTTC.

Comments on this clonotype: Likely a read error: the CDR3 ends without its conserved phenylalanine or tryptophan. This chain connects TRBV5-1 to TRBJ2-7; 8 bases are a match to TRBD2. The CDR3 has 15 amino acids. Germline-derived CDR1 and CDR2 are SGHRS and YFSETQ. V lost 0 bases and J lost 5; bases outside the gene matches: 7. The CDR3 loop is CASSLVPGGVDEQYY. The CDR3 nucleotides are TGCGCCAGCAGCTTGGTCCCCGGGGGGGTAGACGAGCAGTACTAC.

The chain carries TRBV6-2 or TRBV6-3 and TRBJ2-3, with TRBD2 identical over 8 bases. The CDR3 totals 17 residues. Germline CDR1 reads MNHEY; CDR2 reads SVGEGT. With 6 bases clipped from V and 0 bases from J, the junction kept 11 bases outside the gene matches. CDR3 sequence reads: CASRGFSGEASTDTQYF. The CDR3 DNA sequence: TGTGCCAGCAGGGGATTTAGCGGGGAAGCAAGCACAGATACGCAGTATTTT.

This clonotype was observed a few times. The chain recombines TRBV10-3 with TRBJ2-5; possible D gene TRBD1, 5 bases. The V and J ends lost 1 base and 1 base respectively, with 7 bases between them. The CDR3 is made up of 14 amino acids. Germline V gene data show CDR1 as ENHRY and CDR2 as SYGVKD. This chain's CDR3 is CAISEFDSQETQYF. For the CDR3, the DNA is TGTGCCATCAGTGAGTTTGACAGCCAAGAGACCCAGTACTTC.

This clonotype has more than one count but fewer than ten. One base away lies a much larger clone, so this may be a sequencing read error. This sequence joins TRBV4-1 and TRBJ2-2, with D possibly matching TRBD1 (6 bases). This CDR3 is built from 15 residues. Per germline, CDR1 MGHRA and CDR2 YSYEKL. The CDR3 reads CASSQVQGWTGEPFF. CDR3 DNA sequence: TGCGCCAGCAGCCAAGTACAGGGATGGACCGGGGAGCCGTTTTTT.

This clonotype showed up many times. The rearrangement joins TRBV13 to TRBJ1-4; D possibly corresponds to TRBD1 (6 bases). The CDR3 runs to 14 residues. Germline V gene data show CDR1 as PRHDT and CDR2 as FYEKMQ (reference sequence). The V end was cut by 4 bases, the J end by 7 bases, with 13 bases between. CDR3 residues: CASSSQTGREKLFF. The CDR3, as DNA: TGTGCCAGCAGCTCACAAACAGGGCGTGAAAAACTGTTTTTT.

A word on this clonotype: A much larger clonotype is one base distant, so this may be a read error. The V call is TRBV4-1, the J call TRBJ2-5; perhaps TRBD1 as D (6 bases). The germline V gene has CDR1 MGHRA and CDR2 YSYEKL. The CDR3 length is 14 residues. The CDR3 loop is CASSPGPGAETPYF. CDR3 in DNA: TGCGCCAGCAGCCCAGGGCCAGGGGCAGAGACCCCGTACTTC.

This clonotype has at least ten counts. This sequence joins TRBV9 and TRBJ1-5; D gene uncertain. The CDR3 sequence is 14 residues long. V was clipped by 0 bases and J by 5 bases, with 9 bases between them. Germline assignment: CDR1 SGDLS and CDR2 YYNGEE. The CDR3 DNA reads TGTGCCAGCAGCGTAGATGGTCTGGATCAGCCCCAGCATTTT. Its translation: CASSVDGLDQPQHF.

In this sample, this clonotype turned up many times. This chain connects TRBV7-6 to TRBJ2-7; D possibly corresponds to TRBD2 (5 bases). There are 15 residues in the CDR3. Trimming cost V 5 bases and J 4 bases, with 18 bases left between them. Germline V CDR1 and CDR2: SGHVS, FNYEAQ. CDR3 nucleotides: TGTGCCAGCAGCCCCGGGTCCGGGGTCGGGTACGAGCAGTACTTC. Its protein is CASSPGSGVGYEQYF.

Ten or more counts support this clonotype. The V call is TRBV29-1, the J call TRBJ2-7, with 11 positions matching TRBD2. From germline, CDR1 is SQVTM and CDR2 ANQGSEA. V trimming: 2 bases; J trimming: 2 bases; junction bases outside the gene matches: 5. CDR3 length: 15 amino acids. CDR3 region: CSVELTSGGAYEQYF. The CDR3 coding sequence is TGCAGCGTTGAACTCACTAGCGGGGGAGCCTACGAGCAGTACTTC.

Worth noting for this clonotype: This may come from a read error, since a much larger clone is one base off. The CDR3 DNA sequence: TGTGCCAGCAGCTTATGGGGGAGCCCTGAAGCTTTCTTT. It yields the protein CASSLWGSPEAFF. This rearrangement joins TRBV7-2 to TRBJ1-1; D possibly corresponds to TRBD1 (5 bases). Germline CDR1 is SGHTA and CDR2 is FQGNSA. There are 13 residues in the CDR3. Trimming pared 2 bases from V and 6 bases from J, leaving 10 bases between.

V is TRBV6-5 and J is TRBJ1-1; D gene ambiguous. Germline CDR1 reads MNHEY; CDR2 reads SVGAGI. The CDR3 runs to 12 residues. Trimming shortened V by 0 bases and J by 8 bases, and 7 bases separated the two germline ends. CDR3 protein: CASSYSLGEAFF. The CDR3 bases are TGTGCCAGCAGTTACTCGTTGGGAGAAGCTTTCTTT.

J is TRBJ1-1 and V is TRBV5-3; unclear D gene. TRBV5-3 is an open reading frame, and its role is uncertain. The V end was cut by 8 bases, the J end by 5 bases, with 28 bases between. This CDR3 contains 17 residues. The CDR3, as DNA: TGTGCCAGCCTCCTTAGTGTCGGGCCTCCTCTTCGGACTGAAGCTTTCTTT. Translating gives CASLLSVGPPLRTEAFF.

In regard to this clonotype: The germline gene is not matched at one end of the junction; a read error may be the cause. The chain couples TRBV7-2 to TRBJ2-7; D unresolved. CDR1 is SGHTA and CDR2 is FQGNSA in the germline V gene. The CDR3 contains 13 residues. The CDR3 region is CASRLTSPYEQCF. The CDR3 bases are TGTGCCAGCAGGTTGACTTCGCCCTACGAGCAGTGCTTC.

This clonotype occurred a few times. The junction and the germline gene differ at one end; a read error may be behind it. V and J are TRBV20-1 and TRBJ2-5, with TRBD2 as a possible D gene (7 bases). Germline V gene data show CDR1 as DFQATT and CDR2 as SNEGSKA (reference sequence). The CDR3 is 15 residues long. The CDR3 sequence: CSASIGGGHQETRYF. The CDR3 DNA follows: TGCAGTGCTAGTATTGGCGGGGGACATCAAGAGACCCGGTACTTC.

The chain joins TRBV19 to TRBJ2-7; D is undetermined. Per the germline V gene, CDR1 is LNHDA and CDR2 is SQIVND (reference sequence). With 2 bases removed from V and 1 base from J, the gap between germline ends came to 9 bases. The CDR3 totals 14 residues. The CDR3 DNA reads as TGTGCCAGTAGTATAAACGGCCGGTCCTACGAGCAGTACTTC. It encodes CASSINGRSYEQYF.

Turning to this clonotype: An end of the junction does not agree with germline; a read error may underlie this. The chain employs TRBV4-3 and TRBJ1-1; D not resolved. This CDR3 spans 15 amino acids. The V gene's germline CDR1 is LGHNA and CDR2 YSLEER. The CDR3, as DNA: TGCGCCAGCAGCCAAGAATCGAGCTCGAACACTGAAGCTCTCTTT. This encodes CASSQESSSNTEALF.

This clonotype was observed a handful of times. This may be a read error, as it is one base from a much larger clone. The rearrangement uses TRBV28 and TRBJ1-5; D is perhaps TRBD1 (6 bases). The CDR3 is 15 amino acids. Germline V gene lookup returns CDR1 MDHEN and CDR2 SYDVKM. This CDR3 is CASSYRLGGNQPQQF. Here the CDR3 DNA reads TGTGCCAGCAGTTATCGGCTGGGGGGCAATCAGCCCCAGCAGTTT.

Points on this clonotype: With a much larger clone just one base away, this may be a read error. The chain combines TRBV12-5 with TRBJ1-5, with a tentative D call TRBD1 (5 bases). Germline assignment: CDR1 LGHNT and CDR2 FRNRAP. The CDR3 loop spans 17 amino acids. Trimming removed 0 bases from V and 0 bases from J, with 12 bases in between. The CDR3: CASGLVQDPYSNQPQHF. The CDR3 region has the DNA TGTGCTAGTGGTTTGGTACAGGACCCATATAGCAATCAGCCCCAGCATTTT.

This clonotype was seen a few times. Here the CDR3 DNA reads TGTGCCAGCAGCAAACCGGATTACGAGCAGTACTTC. This encodes CASSKPDYEQYF. The rearrangement uses TRBV2 and TRBJ2-7; D unclear. Trimming pared 6 bases from V and 4 bases from J, leaving 10 bases between. The CDR3 has 12 residues. Germline V lookup: CDR1 SNHLY, CDR2 FYNNEI.

In this sample, this clonotype turned up a few times. The CDR3 carries no conserved terminal phenylalanine or tryptophan, so it likely arises from a read error. This chain connects TRBV7-9 to TRBJ1-2; D unresolved. Trimming shortened V by 6 bases and J by 2 bases, and 10 bases separated the two germline ends. Germline V gives CDR1 SEHNR, CDR2 FQNEAQ (reference sequence). This CDR3 spans 13 amino acids. The CDR3 loop is CASSQGENYGYTL. CDR3 sequence (DNA): TGTGCCAGCAGTCAAGGTGAAAACTATGGCTACACCCTC.